Each of the 26 T cell receptor gamma chains below was sequenced from the same sample in a study of intestinal T cells in coeliac disease. Using about 210 ng of biopsy DNA, TRG was amplified with LymphoTrack primers. TCRdb re-called the multiplex PCR reads using CATT. Among about 1,000 gamma-chain clones, 40% to 55% were seen once, and the ten largest hold around 17%. For each case, the template was genomic DNA from ten roughly 4.8-µm formalin-fixed paraffin-embedded scrolls. Specimen: a duodenal biopsy. The source of these receptors is a human donor with celiac disease.

The V gene is TRGV5P, the J gene TRGJ1 or TRGJ2. TRGV5P is reported as a pseudogene. This CDR3 comprises 12 residues. The CDR3 bases are TGTGCCACCTGGGGCCAGCGCCGTAAGAAACTCTTT. Translated, it gives CATWGQRRKKLF.

The rearrangement uses TRGV10 and TRGJ1 or TRGJ2. TRGV10 is an ORF, with its function uncertain. J was trimmed by 0 bases and V by 8 bases; bases with no gene match: 5. The CDR3 has 13 amino acids. The CDR3 nucleotides are TGTGCTGCGTGGCCCACGAATTATTATAAGAAACTCTTT. It codes for CAAWPTNYYKKLF.

In this sample, this clone is large. The chain recombines TRGV8 with TRGJP1. This CDR3 region has 13 residues. V lost 6 bases to trimming and J lost 11 bases; unmatched junction nucleotides: 12. CDR1 is VENAVY and CDR2 is YDSYNSRV in the germline V gene. CDR3 loop: CATWRSRGWFKIF. For the CDR3, the DNA is TGTGCCACCTGGAGATCTCGGGGGTGGTTCAAGATATTT.

This clone was seen more than once but under ten times. This DNA translates differently at residue 3 from the TCRdb protein, which is that of a much larger clone; a read error is likely, and the protein shown is the DNA's own translation. This sequence joins TRGV9 and TRGJ1 or TRGJ2. Per germline, CDR1 GITISATS and CDR2 ISYDGTV (reference sequence). The CDR3 sequence is 10 residues long. The CDR3: CASWEYKKLF. For the CDR3, the DNA is TGTGCCTCGTGGGAGTATAAGAAACTCTTT.

This clone is termed large (0.1 to 1%). The chain has TRGV8 and TRGJ1 or TRGJ2. The CDR3 length is 13 residues. Germline CDR1 is VENAVY and CDR2 is YDSYNSRV. The CDR3 loop reads CAPGSDGRYKKLF. Written as DNA, the CDR3 is TGTGCACCTGGGTCAGACGGTCGATATAAGAAACTCTTT.

Comment on this clone: A clone one base away is much larger, so this may be a read error. This chain links TRGV4 with TRGJP2. V lost 1 base, J lost 3 bases, and 11 bases stayed unmatched. CDR1 EGSTGY and CDR2 YDSYTSSV come from the germline V gene. The CDR3 runs 17 residues. The CDR3 coding sequence is TGTGCCACCTGGGATGGCCCAAGGACCGGTAGTGATTGGATCAAGACGTTT. Translated, it gives CATWDGPRTGSDWIKTF.

This rearrangement joins TRGV10 to TRGJ1 or TRGJ2. TRGV10 is noted as an ORF with a role that remains uncertain. V lost 8 bases, J lost 0 bases, and 11 bases stayed unmatched. The CDR3 sequence is 15 residues long. CDR3 residues: CAAWDRPVNYYKKLF. For the CDR3, the DNA is TGTGCTGCGTGGGATAGGCCCGTGAATTATTATAAGAAACTCTTT.

This clone is labeled large. The chain joins TRGV10 to TRGJ1 or TRGJ2. TRGV10 is an open reading frame whose function is uncertain. The CDR3 totals 9 residues. J gave up 10 bases and V 8 bases, and 3 bases lay outside the gene matches. CDR3 loop: CAAWAKKLF. CDR3 nucleotides: TGTGCTGCGTGGGCCAAGAAACTCTTT.

This clone is large in the sample. The gene calls are TRGV3 and TRGJ1 or TRGJ2. Losses at the gene ends were 0 bases for V and 5 bases for J; bases not matched to a gene: 10. The CDR3 extends over 15 amino acids. CDR1 VTNTFY and CDR2 YDVSTARD come from the germline V gene (reference sequence). DNA of the CDR3: TGTGCCACCTGGGACAGGCCGAACTTCAATTATAAGAAACTCTTT. The encoded protein is CATWDRPNFNYKKLF.

In this sample, this clone turned up a few times. The protein TCRdb lists belongs to a much larger clone and differs from this DNA's translation at residue 5, which points to a read error; the protein shown is made from the DNA. J is TRGJ1 or TRGJ2 and V is TRGV10. TRGV10 belongs to the ORF category, with a function that is uncertain. This CDR3 has 12 amino acids. V shed 8 bases, J shed 0 bases, and the junction held 2 bases outside the gene matches. The CDR3 sequence is CAAWVNYYKKLF. In nucleotides, the CDR3 is TGTGCTGCGTGGGTGAATTATTATAAGAAACTCTTT.

V is TRGV2 and J is TRGJP2. V was pared by 5 bases and J by 7 bases, with 13 bases of the junction left unmatched. Germline CDR1 and CDR2: EGSNGY and YDSYNSKV. The CDR3 runs to 15 residues. This CDR3 is CATWGRGVVDWIKTF. In nucleotides, the CDR3 is TGTGCCACCTGGGGACGGGGAGTAGTTGATTGGATCAAGACGTTT.

This chain joins TRGV8 and TRGJ1 or TRGJ2. Trimming cost V 1 base and J 10 bases; bases outside gene matches: 16. This CDR3 is built from 15 residues. Germline CDR1 is VENAVY and CDR2 is YDSYNSRV. The CDR3 coding sequence is TGTGCCACCTGGGATAGAGGTAGCTTGGATATAAAGAAACTCTTT. It encodes CATWDRGSLDIKKLF.

This clone was found a few times. The protein held in TCRdb is that of a much larger clone and does not match this DNA's translation at residue 8, likely because of a read error; the protein shown is translated from the DNA. The rearrangement uses TRGV9 and TRGJ1 or TRGJ2. Trimming removed 4 bases from V and 12 bases from J; junction bases left unmatched: 9. The CDR3 is 11 residues long. Germline CDR1 GITISATS, CDR2 ISYDGTV (reference sequence). The CDR3 here is CALWDPKRKLF. DNA of the CDR3: TGTGCCTTGTGGGACCCTAAAAGGAAACTCTTT.

This clone has a handful of counts. A much larger clone differs from this one at a single base, so this may be a read error. This same CDR3 is encoded by further DNA sequences in the sample. This sequence joins TRGV4 and TRGJP1. Germline CDR1 is EGSTGY and CDR2 is YDSYTSSV. The CDR3 has 13 residues. CDR3 loop: CATWDTTGWFKIF. CDR3 bases: TGCGCCACCTGGGATACCACTGGTTGGTTCAAGATATTT.

The chain employs TRGV10 and TRGJ1 or TRGJ2. TRGV10 is treated as an ORF (open reading frame) with a function not yet certain. With V trimmed by 8 bases and J by 6 bases, 14 bases remained unmatched. The CDR3 is 14 amino acids. DNA of the CDR3: TGTGCTGCGTGGGATCCTAGAATTATTTATAAGAAACTCTTT. Translating it yields CAAWDPRIIYKKLF.

The chain joins TRGV4 to TRGJ1 or TRGJ2. The trim removed 10 bases at V and 3 bases at J, leaving 9 bases unmatched. Germline V gene lookup returns CDR1 EGSTGY and CDR2 YDSYTSSV. The CDR3 has 12 residues. The CDR3 sequence: CATGIRYYKKLF. In DNA, the CDR3 is TGTGCCACTGGGATCCGTTATTATAAGAAACTCTTT.

The CDR3 loop is CAASVGDYYKKLF. CDR3 in DNA: TGTGCCGCCTCGGTCGGGGATTATTATAAGAAACTCTTT. The chain joins TRGV10 to TRGJ1 or TRGJ2. TRGV10 is placed among ORFs of uncertain function. The CDR3 contains 13 residues.

CDR3: CATWEYAYYKKLF. The CDR3 DNA follows: TGTGCCACCTGGGAATATGCTTATTATAAGAAACTCTTT. The gene calls are TRGV2 and TRGJ1 or TRGJ2. In germline, CDR1 is EGSNGY, CDR2 YDSYNSKV. After removal of 4 bases from V and 3 bases from J, the junction contained 6 bases not matched to a gene. The CDR3 consists of 13 residues.

This clone is large by share. This rearrangement joins TRGV3 to TRGJ1 or TRGJ2. Germline CDR1 and CDR2: VTNTFY and YDVSTARD (reference sequence). CDR3 length: 14 amino acids. Trimming at V came to 2 bases and at J to 2 bases, leaving 6 bases not matched to a gene. As DNA, the CDR3 is TGTGCCACCTGGGACACGACCGATTATTATAAGAAACTCTTT. Translation: CATWDTTDYYKKLF.

About this clone: With a much larger clone just one base away, this may be a read error. Other DNA sequences of this sample code for an identical CDR3. CDR3 in amino acids: CATWDVSRGPQSHGWFKIF. CDR3 in DNA: TGTGCCACCTGGGACGTATCCCGGGGCCCCCAGTCTCATGGTTGGTTCAAGATATTT. J is TRGJP1 and V is TRGV5. Germline V CDR1 and CDR2: VINAFY, YDVSNSKD. The CDR3 spans 19 residues. The junction had 23 bases not matched to a gene; V was cut back by 3 bases and J by 7 bases.

This sequence joins TRGV11 and TRGJP1. TRGV11 is an open reading frame, and its role is uncertain. The J segment lost 17 bases and the V segment lost 4 bases, leaving 16 bases of the junction unmatched. The CDR3 has 14 amino acids. The CDR3 DNA is TGTGCCTGCTGGATTAGAGTCTGGTTCGGTTCAAAGATATTT. This translates into CACWIRVWFGSKIF.

This clone was detected a few times. The chain couples TRGV10 to TRGJP1. TRGV10 carries the ORF label, with uncertain function. The CDR3 spans 14 residues. Trimming at V came to 8 bases and at J to 0 bases, leaving 4 bases not matched to a gene. CDR3 bases: TGTGCTGCGTGGGGGAATACCACTGGTTGGTTCAAGATATTT. Its protein product is CAAWGNTTGWFKIF.

This clone is labeled hyperexpanded. The identical CDR3 is also encoded by other nucleotide sequences in the sample. The chain combines TRGV10 with TRGJP1. TRGV10 qualifies as an ORF whose function is uncertain. Trimming took 8 bases from V and 0 from J; bases not matched to a gene: 7. CDR3 size: 15 residues. CDR3 DNA sequence: TGTGCTGCGTGGGAGGGGAATACCACTGGTTGGTTCAAGATATTT. This codes for CAAWEGNTTGWFKIF.

The chain uses TRGV10 and TRGJP1. TRGV10 qualifies as an ORF whose function is uncertain. The CDR3 loop spans 15 amino acids. J lost 11 bases, V lost 8 bases, and 18 bases had no gene match. CDR3 region: CAAWELPKGRWFKIF. DNA of the CDR3: TGTGCTGCGTGGGAATTACCCAAGGGCCGGTGGTTCAAGATATTT.

The CDR3 bases are TGTGCCAACCTGGGACGGCCCAAAAACGCGAATTATTATAAGAAACTCTTT. It is translated as CANLGRPKNANYYKKLF. V is TRGV3 and J is TRGJ1 or TRGJ2. Looked up from germline, CDR1 is VTNTFY and CDR2 is YDVSTARD (reference sequence). The length of the CDR3 is 17 residues. V shed 11 bases, J shed 0 bases, and the junction held 22 bases outside the gene matches.

This clone was counted only a few times. The chain joins TRGV11 to TRGJ1 or TRGJ2. TRGV11 is marked as an open reading frame, function uncertain. The CDR3 covers 15 residues. V lost 0 bases and J lost 1; bases outside the gene matches: 3. Here the CDR3 DNA reads TGTGCCTGCTGGATTAGGCACTTTAATTATTATAAGAAACTCTTT. Protein: CACWIRHFNYYKKLF.